The clone carrying this T cell receptor beta chain appeared many times. This sample stems from a study of T cells in Graves' hyperthyroidism and ophthalmopathy. Amplified TCR beta CDR3 regions came from RNA transcripts. During a first-round RT-PCR of the TCR CDR3, the HTBI primer set was used. Each CDR3 protein is one row after TCRdb ran MiXCR on the multiplex PCR reads. The table shows roughly 45,000 distinct CDR3 sequences, with around 45% occurring only once. The sequence came from a woman aged 45-60 years with Graves' hyperthyroidism. Sequencing was performed on peripheral blood or thyroid tissue (not recorded which).

In DNA, the CDR3 is TGCGCCAGCAGCCAAGGACTCAACAGGTTCAATAATTCACCCCTCCACTTT. Translating gives CASSQGLNRFNNSPLHF. V is TRBV4-3 and J is TRBJ1-6; weak D call: TRBD1 (5 bases). Trimming removed 1 base at V and 5 bases at J, with 15 bases between. The germline gives CDR1 LGHNA, CDR2 YSLEER. This CDR3 contains 17 residues.